These 8 T cell receptor beta chains were sequenced from one sample in a study of STAT3 mutations in large granular lymphocyte leukemia. These receptors' targets are unknown. TCRdb's copy holds only in-frame clones and misses some; the assay was immunoSEQ multiplex PCR. Of about 42,000 clones listed, around 80% are singletons. General study findings and limits: Every T-cell large granular lymphocyte leukemia patient had at least one immunodominant TCR beta clonotype.

Sequencing used PBMCs. These receptor sequences come from a human donor with T large granular lymphocyte leukemia. Some clones in this sample may be carry-over from other donors' samples.

V and J are TRBV29-1 and TRBJ1-2; the D gene is possibly TRBD1 (5 bases). CDR1 is SQVTM and CDR2 is ANQGSEA in the germline V gene. Deletions cut 7 bases from V and 0 bases from J, with 15 bases between. The CDR3 runs 14 residues. The CDR3, as DNA: TGCAGCGCGATTGGGACGGTAGCTAACTATGGCTACACCTTC. This translates into CSAIGTVANYGYTF.

V and J are TRBV28 and TRBJ2-3, with 8 bases that match TRBD1. This CDR3 is built from 14 residues. V gave up 3 bases and J gave up 5 bases; unmatched junction bases: 4. CDR1 is MDHEN, CDR2 SYDVKM, per germline. The CDR3, as DNA: TGTGCCAGCAGTTTTTCAGGGGGCCTAGATACGCAGTATTTT. Its translation: CASSFSGGLDTQYF.

The CDR3 region is CASSPDRGSQPQHF. CDR3 in DNA: TGTGCCAGCAGTCCTGACAGGGGAAGTCAGCCCCAGCATTTT. The V and J genes are TRBV2 and TRBJ1-5, with 8 bases lining up with TRBD1. The J segment lost 6 bases and the V segment lost 5 bases, leaving 6 bases of the junction unmatched. This CDR3 spans 14 amino acids. The germline gives CDR1 SNHLY, CDR2 FYNNEI.

The chain combines TRBV5-8 with TRBJ1-2, with 7 bases matching TRBD1. This CDR3 region has 14 residues. Germline CDR1 reads SGHTS; CDR2 reads YDEGEE. J lost 7 bases, V lost 0 bases, and 6 bases had no gene match. DNA of the CDR3: TGTGCCAGCAGCTTGGAGGGAACAGGGGTTGGCTACACCTTC. It yields the protein CASSLEGTGVGYTF.

The chain is built from TRBV11-2 and TRBJ1-2; possible D gene TRBD1, 6 bases. Germline CDR1 reads SGHAT; CDR2 reads FQNNGV. Trimming pared 6 bases from V and 3 bases from J, leaving 14 bases between. This CDR3 is built from 14 residues. CDR3 coding DNA: TGTGCCAGCAGTTTTGCACAGGGCTACTATGGCTACACCTTC. Translating it yields CASSFAQGYYGYTF.

The genes are TRBV7-2 and TRBJ2-3; D tentatively reads TRBD1 or TRBD2 (5 bases each). CDR3 length: 15 amino acids. Germline V CDR1 and CDR2: SGHTA, FQGNSA. Between the trimmed V and J ends, which lost 1 base and 3 bases, there was a span of 11 bases. CDR3 region: CASSLGGTATDTQYF. Written as DNA, the CDR3 is TGTGCCAGCAGCTTAGGAGGGACCGCAACAGATACGCAGTATTTT.

This clone came up a few times. This chain joins TRBV19 and TRBJ1-2; D gene uncertain. Germline CDR1 and CDR2: LNHDA and SQIVND (reference sequence). Trimming removed 5 bases from V and 1 base from J, with 8 bases in between. The CDR3 consists of 13 residues. DNA of the CDR3: TGTGCCAGTAGTTACGGGTTTAACTATGGCTACACCTTC. It codes for CASSYGFNYGYTF.

This clone was recorded only once. The rearrangement uses TRBV5-6 and TRBJ1-3; D unresolved. Germline assignment: CDR1 SGHDT and CDR2 YYEEEE. Trimming stripped 2 bases from V and 2 bases from J, with 11 bases between. There are 15 residues in the CDR3. The CDR3 reads CASSFPLGTGNTIYF. As DNA, the CDR3 is TGTGCCAGCAGCTTCCCCCTGGGGACTGGAAACACCATATATTTT.